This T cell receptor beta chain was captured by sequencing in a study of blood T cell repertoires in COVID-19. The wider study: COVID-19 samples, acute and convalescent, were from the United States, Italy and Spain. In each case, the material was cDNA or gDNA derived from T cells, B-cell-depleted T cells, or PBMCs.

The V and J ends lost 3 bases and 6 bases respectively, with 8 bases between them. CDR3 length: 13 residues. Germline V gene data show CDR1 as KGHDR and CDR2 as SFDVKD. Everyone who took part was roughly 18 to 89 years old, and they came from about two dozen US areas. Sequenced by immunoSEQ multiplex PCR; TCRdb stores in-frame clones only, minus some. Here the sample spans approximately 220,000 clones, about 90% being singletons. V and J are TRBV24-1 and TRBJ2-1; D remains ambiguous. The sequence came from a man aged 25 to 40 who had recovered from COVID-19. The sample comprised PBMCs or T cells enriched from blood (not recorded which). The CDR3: CATSDHIFNEQFF. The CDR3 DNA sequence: TGTGCCACCAGTGATCACATTTTCAATGAGCAGTTCTTC.